These 14 T cell receptor beta chains share one sample of origin, sequenced in a study of regulatory T cells in long-lasting Graves disease. Time point in this sample: newly diagnosed GD, antithyroid drugs for less than 3 months. There was RNA extracted from PBMCs, and the TCR library was made from it. Assembly of TCR beta libraries relied on iRepertoire HTBI primers together with Arm-PCR of CDR3 regions. TCRdb re-derived calls from the multiplex PCR reads in MiXCR, one entry per CDR3 protein. The repertoire holds about 440,000 distinct CDR3 sequences, with 16% as singletons. The same sample was also used in a study of T cells in Graves' hyperthyroidism and ophthalmopathy.

Specimen: peripheral blood mononuclear cells (PBMCs), collected at new diagnosis, from a patient treated with antithyroid drugs. These receptors were taken from a woman aged 30 to 39 with Graves disease.

This sequence joins TRBV7-3 and TRBJ2-5, with 8 positions matching TRBD2. Germline V lookup: CDR1 SGHTA, CDR2 FQGTGA. The CDR3 is 15 residues long. V dropped 2 bases and J dropped 3; count of bases not matched to a gene: 5. The CDR3 DNA follows: TGTGCCAGCAGCTTAGCGCGGGGGGCCGAAGAGACCCAGTACTTC. Amino acids: CASSLARGAEETQYF.

This chain connects TRBV9 to TRBJ2-1; TRBD2 aligns across 7 bases. The J segment lost 4 bases and the V segment lost 0 bases, leaving 10 bases of the junction unmatched. This CDR3 contains 17 residues. Germline V gives CDR1 SGDLS, CDR2 YYNGEE. The CDR3 loop reads CASSVEGETSEYNEQFF. The CDR3 DNA reads as TGTGCCAGCAGCGTAGAAGGGGAAACTAGCGAGTACAATGAGCAGTTCTTC.

This clonotype was recorded at least ten times. The CDR3 sequence is CASSTTTGDPSGYTF. The CDR3 coding sequence is TGTGCCAGCAGTACCACGACAGGGGACCCCTCAGGCTACACCTTC. The chain employs TRBV2 and TRBJ1-2; TRBD1 matches 8 bases. This CDR3 contains 15 residues. V lost 5 bases and J lost 8; bases outside the gene matches: 13. The germline CDR1 and CDR2 sequences are SNHLY and FYNNEI.

This chain connects TRBV20-1 to TRBJ2-3; D may be TRBD2 (7 bases). The CDR3 has 14 residues. The V and J ends lost 6 bases and 1 base respectively, with 14 bases between them. Germline assignment: CDR1 DFQATT and CDR2 SNEGSKA (reference sequence). The CDR3 here is CSAEGGGGTDTQYF. CDR3 in DNA: TGCAGTGCGGAAGGGGGAGGGGGCACAGATACGCAGTATTTT.

V and J are TRBV19 and TRBJ1-1, with a possible D match to TRBD1 (6 bases). The ends were cut back, 2 bases at V and 4 bases at J, with 14 bases in the middle. CDR1 LNHDA and CDR2 SQIVND come from the germline V gene (reference sequence). The CDR3 is made up of 15 amino acids. For the CDR3, the DNA is TGTGCCAGTAGTATAACGGGGGCGGTTGGCACTGAAGCTTTCTTT. Translated, it gives CASSITGAVGTEAFF.

This clonotype was observed a few times. This rearrangement joins TRBV19 to TRBJ2-1; TRBD2 matches at 12 bases. The length of the CDR3 is 19 residues. The germline gives CDR1 LNHDA, CDR2 SQIVND (reference sequence). The ends lost 1 base at V and 1 base at J; junction bases unmatched: 8. The CDR3 region has the DNA TGTGCCAGTAGTATAGCCGGACTAGCGGGATTGAAGTCCTACAATGAGCAGTTCTTC. It specifies CASSIAGLAGLKSYNEQFF.

The rearrangement uses TRBV27 and TRBJ1-5; D unclear. V was shortened by 2 bases and J by 3 bases, with 8 bases between the two germline ends. Germline CDR1 is MNHEY and CDR2 is SMNVEV (reference sequence). This CDR3 is built from 14 residues. The CDR3 sequence is CASSLVGTNQPQHF. In nucleotides, the CDR3 is TGTGCCAGCAGTTTAGTAGGAACCAATCAGCCCCAGCATTTT.

This CDR3 is CASSPDPAEAFF. The CDR3 region has the DNA TGTGCCAGCAGCCCGGACCCCGCGGAAGCTTTCTTT. The chain couples TRBV5-8 to TRBJ1-1; D unclear. This CDR3 contains 12 residues. V shed 4 bases and J shed 8 bases, with 12 bases lying between them. Per germline, CDR1 SGHTS and CDR2 YDEGEE.

This clonotype was seen only once. The CDR3 sequence is CASSLDTGGESPLHF. The CDR3 DNA reads TGTGCCAGCAGCTTGGATACAGGGGGAGAGTCACCCCTCCACTTT. The J gene is TRBJ1-6, the V gene TRBV7-2; 8 nucleotides match TRBD1. Trimming cost V 3 bases and J 10 bases; bases outside gene matches: 8. Per the germline V gene, CDR1 is SGHTA and CDR2 is FQGNSA. There are 15 residues in the CDR3.

There are a few counts of this clonotype. This chain uses TRBV27 with TRBJ2-1; possibly TRBD1 or TRBD2 for D (6 bases each). Deletions cut 4 bases from V and 0 bases from J, with 10 bases between. There are 15 residues in the CDR3. Germline V lookup: CDR1 MNHEY, CDR2 SMNVEV (reference sequence). CDR3 sequence (DNA): TGTGCCAGCAGTTCGGGGGACAACTCCTACAATGAGCAGTTCTTC. It codes for CASSSGDNSYNEQFF.

This clonotype was picked up a small number of times. The chain has TRBV28 and TRBJ2-6; 15 bases fit TRBD2. The CDR3 extends over 20 amino acids. CDR1 and CDR2 (germline): MDHEN, SYDVKM. The V segment lost 3 bases and the J segment 0 bases; nucleotides outside the gene matches: 6. In DNA form, the CDR3 reads TGTGCCAGCAGTTTTGGGGGACTAGCGGGAGGTGCCTCTGGGGCCAACGTCCTGACTTTC. Translation: CASSFGGLAGGASGANVLTF.

This clonotype was counted at least ten times. The chain has TRBV18 and TRBJ1-1; 7 bases fit TRBD1. Per the germline V gene, CDR1 is KGHSH and CDR2 is LQKENI. V shed 6 bases, J shed 1 base, and the junction held 8 bases outside the gene matches. This CDR3 contains 15 residues. CDR3 nucleotides: TGTGCCAGCTCTTCGACAGGGCAAAGGAACACTGAAGCTTTCTTT. Encoded protein: CASSSTGQRNTEAFF.

The table lists this clonotype with many counts. The chain couples TRBV20-1 to TRBJ2-5; D is unclear. With 7 bases removed from V and 4 bases from J, the gap between germline ends came to 13 bases. The CDR3 totals 12 residues. Germline V gene sequence: CDR1 DFQATT, CDR2 SNEGSKA (reference sequence). CDR3 in amino acids: CSVFAGVETQYF. In DNA form, the CDR3 reads TGCAGTGTATTCGCCGGAGTAGAGACCCAGTACTTC.

This chain links TRBV5-5 with TRBJ1-1; no reliable D call. CDR1 and CDR2 (germline): SGHKS, YYEKEE (reference sequence). The V and J ends lost 4 bases and 4 bases respectively, with 11 bases between them. The CDR3 is made up of 13 amino acids. The CDR3 nucleotides read TGTGCCAGCAGCCAAAGAGGGTTCACTGAAGCTTTCTTT. Its translation is CASSQRGFTEAFF. Full variable domain (missing parts from reference TRBV5-5 and TRBJ1-1): DAGVTQSPTHLIKTRGQQVTLRCSPISGHKSVSWYQQVLGQGPQFIFQYYEKEERGRGNFPDRFSARQFPNYSSELNVNALLLGDSALYLCASSQRGFTEAFFGQGTRLTVV.